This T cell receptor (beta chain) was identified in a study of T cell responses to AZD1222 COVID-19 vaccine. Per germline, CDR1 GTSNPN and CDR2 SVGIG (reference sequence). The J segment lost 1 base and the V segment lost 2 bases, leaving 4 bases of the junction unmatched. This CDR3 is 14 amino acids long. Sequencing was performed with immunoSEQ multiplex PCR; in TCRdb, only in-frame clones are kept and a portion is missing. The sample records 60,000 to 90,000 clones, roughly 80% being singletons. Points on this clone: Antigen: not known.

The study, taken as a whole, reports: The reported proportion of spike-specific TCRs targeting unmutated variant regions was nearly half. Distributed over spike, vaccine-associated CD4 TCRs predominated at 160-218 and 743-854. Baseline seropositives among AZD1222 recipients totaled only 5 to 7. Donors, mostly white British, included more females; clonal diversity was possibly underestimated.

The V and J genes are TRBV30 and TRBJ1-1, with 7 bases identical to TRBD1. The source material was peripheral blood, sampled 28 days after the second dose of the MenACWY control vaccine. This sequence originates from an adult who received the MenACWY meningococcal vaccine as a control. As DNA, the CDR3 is TGTGCCTGGAGTATGGGACAGTCGAACACTGAAGCTTTCTTT. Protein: CAWSMGQSNTEAFF.